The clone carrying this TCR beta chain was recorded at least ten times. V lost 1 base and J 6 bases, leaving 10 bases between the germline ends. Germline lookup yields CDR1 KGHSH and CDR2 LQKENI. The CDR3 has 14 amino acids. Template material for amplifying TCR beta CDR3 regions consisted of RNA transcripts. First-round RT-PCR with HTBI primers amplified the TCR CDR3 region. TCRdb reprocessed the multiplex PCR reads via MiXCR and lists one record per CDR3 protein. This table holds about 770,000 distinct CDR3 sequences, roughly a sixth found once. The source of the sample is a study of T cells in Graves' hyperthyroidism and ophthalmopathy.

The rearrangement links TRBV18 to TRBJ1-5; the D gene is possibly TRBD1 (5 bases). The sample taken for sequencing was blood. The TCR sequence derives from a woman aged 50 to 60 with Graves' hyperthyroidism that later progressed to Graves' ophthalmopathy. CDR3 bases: TGTGCCAGCTCACCACAAGGGGCGGGTCAGCCCCAGCATTTT. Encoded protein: CASSPQGAGQPQHF.